This entry features one T cell receptor beta chain sequence. Its antigen is unidentified. Clones were read by immunoSEQ multiplex PCR, and TCRdb kept only the in-frame ones, dropping some. The sample has around 150,000 clones; around four fifths are singletons. This entry is derived from a study of PD-1 blockade in classical Hodgkin lymphoma. General observations from the study: The authors excluded patients who started nivolumab under 1 year after ASCT. Significant TCR diversity gains by C4D1 occurred in CD4+ but not CD8+ cells.

In every patient, relapse followed autologous stem cell transplantation, while exposure to brentuximab vedotin differed. Sequences were derived from peripheral blood mononuclear cells (PBMCs), sampled before the second cycle of nivolumab. The clonotype was recovered from a human donor with classical Hodgkin lymphoma.

CDR3 in amino acids: CASSSPRGGVYEQYF. In DNA form, the CDR3 reads TGTGCCAGCAGCTCCCCCAGGGGTGGGGTCTACGAGCAGTACTTC. The V and J genes are TRBV28 and TRBJ2-7; a possible D gene is TRBD1 (6 bases). The CDR3 sequence is 15 residues long. V was trimmed by 6 bases and J by 3 bases, leaving 18 bases between them. Germline CDR1 MDHEN, CDR2 SYDVKM.